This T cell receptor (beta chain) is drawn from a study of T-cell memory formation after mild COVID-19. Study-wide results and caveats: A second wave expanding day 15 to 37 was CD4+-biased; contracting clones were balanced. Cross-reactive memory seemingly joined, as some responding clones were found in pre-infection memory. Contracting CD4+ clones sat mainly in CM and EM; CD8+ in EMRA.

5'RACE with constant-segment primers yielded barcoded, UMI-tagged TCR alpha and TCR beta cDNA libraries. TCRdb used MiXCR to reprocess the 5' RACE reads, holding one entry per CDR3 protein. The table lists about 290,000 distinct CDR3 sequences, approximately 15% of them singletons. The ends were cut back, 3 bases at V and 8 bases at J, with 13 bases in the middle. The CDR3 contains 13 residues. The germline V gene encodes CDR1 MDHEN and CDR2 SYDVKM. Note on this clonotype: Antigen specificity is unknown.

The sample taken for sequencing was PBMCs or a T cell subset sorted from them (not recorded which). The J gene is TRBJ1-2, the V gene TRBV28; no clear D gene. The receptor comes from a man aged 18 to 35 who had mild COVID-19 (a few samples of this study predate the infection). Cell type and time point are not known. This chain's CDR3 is CASSFGSGEGYTF. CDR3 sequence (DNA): TGTGCCAGCAGTTTTGGTTCCGGGGAGGGCTACACCTTC.